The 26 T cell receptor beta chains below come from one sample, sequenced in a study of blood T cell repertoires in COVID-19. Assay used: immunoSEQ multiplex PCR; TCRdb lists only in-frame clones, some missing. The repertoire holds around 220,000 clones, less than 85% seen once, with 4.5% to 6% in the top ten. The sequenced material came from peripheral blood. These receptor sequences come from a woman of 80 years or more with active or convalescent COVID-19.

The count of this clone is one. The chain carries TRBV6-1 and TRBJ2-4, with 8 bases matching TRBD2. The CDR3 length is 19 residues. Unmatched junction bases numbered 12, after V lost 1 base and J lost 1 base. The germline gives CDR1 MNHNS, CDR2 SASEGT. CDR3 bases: TGTGCCAGCAGTGAAGAGGGTAGCGGGGTTATTCCGGCCAAAAACATTCAGTACTTC. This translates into CASSEEGSGVIPAKNIQYF.

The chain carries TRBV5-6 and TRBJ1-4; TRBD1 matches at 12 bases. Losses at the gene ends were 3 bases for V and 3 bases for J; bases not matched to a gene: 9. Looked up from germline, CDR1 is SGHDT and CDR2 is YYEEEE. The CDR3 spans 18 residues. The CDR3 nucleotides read TGTGCCAGCAGCTGCCCGGGACAGGGGGCTTCAGCTAATGAAAAACTGTTTTTT. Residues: CASSCPGQGASANEKLFF.

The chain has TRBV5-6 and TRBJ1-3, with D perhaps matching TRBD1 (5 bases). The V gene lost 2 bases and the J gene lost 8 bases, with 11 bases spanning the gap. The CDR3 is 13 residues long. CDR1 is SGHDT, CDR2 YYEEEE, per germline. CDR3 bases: TGTGCCAGCAGCTTAGGGGTTTTAGACACCATATATTTT. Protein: CASSLGVLDTIYF.

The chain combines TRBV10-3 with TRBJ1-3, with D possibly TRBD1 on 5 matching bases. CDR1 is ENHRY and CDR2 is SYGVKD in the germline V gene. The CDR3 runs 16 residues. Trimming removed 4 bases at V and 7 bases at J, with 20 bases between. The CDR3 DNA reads TGTGCCATCAGTGGGAAGGTCGGGGGTCTTAGTAACACCATATATTTT. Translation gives CAISGKVGGLSNTIYF.

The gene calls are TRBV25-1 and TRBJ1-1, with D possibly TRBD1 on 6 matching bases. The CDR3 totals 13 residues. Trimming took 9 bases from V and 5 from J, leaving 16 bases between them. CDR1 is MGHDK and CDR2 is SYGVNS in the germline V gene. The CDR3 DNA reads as TGTGCCAGTCAGGGGCCTAGGTATACTGAAGCTTTCTTT. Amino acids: CASQGPRYTEAFF.

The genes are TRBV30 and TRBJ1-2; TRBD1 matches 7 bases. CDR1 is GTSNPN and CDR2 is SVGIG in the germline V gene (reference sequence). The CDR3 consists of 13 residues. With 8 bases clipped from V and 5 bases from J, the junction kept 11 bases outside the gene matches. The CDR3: CARYTGAPYGYTF. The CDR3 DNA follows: TGTGCCAGGTATACAGGGGCGCCTTATGGCTACACCTTC. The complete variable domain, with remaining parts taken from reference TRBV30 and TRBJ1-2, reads SQTIHQWPATLVQPVGSPLSLECTVEGTSNPNLYWYRQAAGRGLQLLFYSVGIGQISSEVPQNLSASRPQDRQFILSSKKLLLSDSGFYLCARYTGAPYGYTFGSGTRLTVV.

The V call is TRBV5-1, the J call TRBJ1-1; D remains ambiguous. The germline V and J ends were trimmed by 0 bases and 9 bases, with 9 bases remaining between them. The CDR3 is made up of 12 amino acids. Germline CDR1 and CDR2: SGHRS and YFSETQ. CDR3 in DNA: TGCGCCAGCAGCTTGGCCAACTCCCAAGCTTTCTTT. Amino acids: CASSLANSQAFF.

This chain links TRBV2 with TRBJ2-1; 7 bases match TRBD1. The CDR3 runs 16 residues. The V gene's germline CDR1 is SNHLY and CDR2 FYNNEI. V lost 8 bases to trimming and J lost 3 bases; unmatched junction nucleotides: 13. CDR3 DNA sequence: TGTGCCAGCGGTAGAGCTCGGGACAGCAACTACAATGAGCAGTTCTTC. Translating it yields CASGRARDSNYNEQFF.

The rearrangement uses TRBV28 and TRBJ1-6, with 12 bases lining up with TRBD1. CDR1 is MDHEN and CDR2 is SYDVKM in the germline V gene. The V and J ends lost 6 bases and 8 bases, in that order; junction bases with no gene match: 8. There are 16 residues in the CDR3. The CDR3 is CASSTPGTGGDSPLHF. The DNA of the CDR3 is TGTGCCAGCAGCACACCCGGGACAGGGGGCGATTCACCCCTCCACTTT.

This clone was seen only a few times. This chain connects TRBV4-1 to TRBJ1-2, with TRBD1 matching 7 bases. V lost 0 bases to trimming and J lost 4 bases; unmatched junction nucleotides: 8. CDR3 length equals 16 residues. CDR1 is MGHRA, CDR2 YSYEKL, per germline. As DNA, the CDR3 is TGCGCCAGCAGCCAAGATAGTAGGGGGCGCGGCTATGGCTACACCTTC. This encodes CASSQDSRGRGYGYTF.

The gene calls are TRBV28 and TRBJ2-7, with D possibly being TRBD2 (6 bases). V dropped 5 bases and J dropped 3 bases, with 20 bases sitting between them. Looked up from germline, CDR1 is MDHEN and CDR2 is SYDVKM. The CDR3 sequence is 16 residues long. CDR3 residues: CASSLPGLGGSYEQYF. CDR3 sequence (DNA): TGTGCCAGCAGTCTCCCGGGGCTTGGGGGGAGCTACGAGCAGTACTTC.

The DNA of the CDR3 is TGTGCCAGCTCACCGGGACAGCGGAACACTGAAGCTTTCTTT. Its translation: CASSPGQRNTEAFF. The chain has TRBV18 and TRBJ1-1; 7 bases map to TRBD1. J was trimmed by 1 base and V by 3 bases; bases with no gene match: 2. Germline CDR1 KGHSH, CDR2 LQKENI. CDR3 length equals 14 residues.

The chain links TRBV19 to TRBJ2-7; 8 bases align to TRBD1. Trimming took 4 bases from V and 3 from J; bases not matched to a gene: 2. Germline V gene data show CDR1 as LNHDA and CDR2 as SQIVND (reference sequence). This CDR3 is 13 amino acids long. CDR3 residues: CASSRTGRYEQYF. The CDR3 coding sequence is TGTGCCAGTAGTAGGACAGGGCGCTACGAGCAGTACTTC.

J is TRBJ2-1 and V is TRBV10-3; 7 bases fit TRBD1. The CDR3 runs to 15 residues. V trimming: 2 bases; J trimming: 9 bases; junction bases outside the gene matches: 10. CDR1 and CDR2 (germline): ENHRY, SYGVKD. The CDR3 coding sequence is TGTGCCATCAGTGAGAGACAGGGTACTGACTCTGAGCAGTTCTTC. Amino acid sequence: CAISERQGTDSEQFF.

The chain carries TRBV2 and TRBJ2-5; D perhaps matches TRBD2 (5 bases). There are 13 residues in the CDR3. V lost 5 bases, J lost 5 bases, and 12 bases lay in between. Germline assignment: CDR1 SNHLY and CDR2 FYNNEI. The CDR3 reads CASSWTWRETQYF. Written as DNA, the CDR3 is TGTGCCAGCAGTTGGACCTGGAGGGAGACCCAGTACTTC.

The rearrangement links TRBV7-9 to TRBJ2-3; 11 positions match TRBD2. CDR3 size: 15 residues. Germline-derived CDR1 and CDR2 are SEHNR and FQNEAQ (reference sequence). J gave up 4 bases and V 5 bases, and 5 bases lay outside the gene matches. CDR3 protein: CASSKLAGVADTQYF. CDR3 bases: TGTGCCAGCAGCAAACTAGCGGGAGTGGCAGATACGCAGTATTTT. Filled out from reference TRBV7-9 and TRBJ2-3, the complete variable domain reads DTGVSQNPRHKITKRGQNVTFRCDPISEHNRLYWYRQTLGQGPEFLTYFQNEAQLEKSRLLSDRFSAERPKGSFSTLEIQRTEQGDSAMYLCASSKLAGVADTQYFGPGTRLTVL.

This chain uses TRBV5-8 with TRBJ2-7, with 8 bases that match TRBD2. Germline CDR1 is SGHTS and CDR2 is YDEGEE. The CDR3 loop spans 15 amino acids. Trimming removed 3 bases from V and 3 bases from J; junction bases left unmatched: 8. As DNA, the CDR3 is TGTGCCAGCAGCTCCCGGACTAGCCCCCACTACGAGCAGTACTTC. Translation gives CASSSRTSPHYEQYF.

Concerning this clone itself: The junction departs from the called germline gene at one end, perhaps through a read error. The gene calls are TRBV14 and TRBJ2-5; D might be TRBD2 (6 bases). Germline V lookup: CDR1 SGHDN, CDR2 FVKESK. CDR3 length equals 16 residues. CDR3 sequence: CASSPPQKAGQGTQYF. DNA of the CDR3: TGTGCCAGCAGCCCTCCTCAAAAAGCGGGCCAAGGGACCCAGTACTTC.

The chain's CDR3 is CASSDPAGLSYNEQFF. CDR3 nucleotide sequence: TGTGCCAGCAGCGACCCAGCGGGTCTTTCCTACAATGAGCAGTTCTTC. This chain joins TRBV7-9 and TRBJ2-1; TRBD2 might be the D (6 bases). Germline lookup yields CDR1 SEHNR and CDR2 FQNEAQ (reference sequence). The length of the CDR3 is 16 residues. V lost 5 bases and J 1 base, leaving 15 bases between the germline ends.

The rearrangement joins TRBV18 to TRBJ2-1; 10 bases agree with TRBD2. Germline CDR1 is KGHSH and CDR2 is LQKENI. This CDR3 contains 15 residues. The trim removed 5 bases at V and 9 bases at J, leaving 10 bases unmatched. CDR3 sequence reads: CASSIRTSGKSEQFF. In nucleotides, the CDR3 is TGTGCCAGCTCAATCAGGACTAGCGGTAAAAGTGAGCAGTTCTTC.

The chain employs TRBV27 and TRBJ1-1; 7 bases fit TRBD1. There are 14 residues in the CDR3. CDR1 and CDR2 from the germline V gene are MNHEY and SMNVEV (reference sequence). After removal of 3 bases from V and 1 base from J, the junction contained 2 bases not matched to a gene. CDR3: CASSFGQANTEAFF. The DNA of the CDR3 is TGTGCCAGCAGTTTCGGACAGGCGAACACTGAAGCTTTCTTT.

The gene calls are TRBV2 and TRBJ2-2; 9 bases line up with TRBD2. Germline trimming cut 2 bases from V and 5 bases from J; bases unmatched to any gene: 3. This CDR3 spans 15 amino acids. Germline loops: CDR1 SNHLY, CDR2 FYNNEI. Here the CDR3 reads CASSELAGRTGELFF. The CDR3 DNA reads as TGTGCCAGCAGTGAACTAGCGGGACGGACCGGGGAGCTGTTTTTT.

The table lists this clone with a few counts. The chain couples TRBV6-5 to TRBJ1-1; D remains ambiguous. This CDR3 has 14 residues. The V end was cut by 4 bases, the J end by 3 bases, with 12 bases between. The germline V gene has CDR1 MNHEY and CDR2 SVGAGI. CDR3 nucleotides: TGTGCCAGCAGTTCGGGTGCCTGGGACACTGAAGCTTTCTTT. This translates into CASSSGAWDTEAFF.

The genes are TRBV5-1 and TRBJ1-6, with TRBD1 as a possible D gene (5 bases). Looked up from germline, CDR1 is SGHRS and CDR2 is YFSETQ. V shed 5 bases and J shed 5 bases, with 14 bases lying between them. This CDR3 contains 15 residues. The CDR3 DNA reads TGCGCCAGCAGACAGGCGAACGGCGATAATTCACCCCTCCACTTT. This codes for CASRQANGDNSPLHF.

CDR3 region: CASSLGQGLNYGYTF. In DNA, the CDR3 is TGTGCCAGCAGCCTCGGACAGGGCCTAAACTATGGCTACACCTTC. The genes are TRBV7-9 and TRBJ1-2, with TRBD1 matching 8 bases. The V gene end was trimmed by 5 bases and the J gene end by 2 bases; junction bases not matched to a gene: 7. Germline values: CDR1 SEHNR, CDR2 FQNEAQ (reference sequence). This CDR3 spans 15 amino acids.

The CDR3 is CASSQDNYPADEQFF. The DNA of the CDR3 is TGCGCCAGCAGCCAAGATAACTACCCGGCCGATGAGCAGTTCTTC. V gene TRBV4-1 combines with J gene TRBJ2-1; no reliable D call. The CDR3 length is 15 residues. V was trimmed by 0 bases and J by 8 bases, leaving 14 bases between them. Germline CDR1 and CDR2: MGHRA and YSYEKL.